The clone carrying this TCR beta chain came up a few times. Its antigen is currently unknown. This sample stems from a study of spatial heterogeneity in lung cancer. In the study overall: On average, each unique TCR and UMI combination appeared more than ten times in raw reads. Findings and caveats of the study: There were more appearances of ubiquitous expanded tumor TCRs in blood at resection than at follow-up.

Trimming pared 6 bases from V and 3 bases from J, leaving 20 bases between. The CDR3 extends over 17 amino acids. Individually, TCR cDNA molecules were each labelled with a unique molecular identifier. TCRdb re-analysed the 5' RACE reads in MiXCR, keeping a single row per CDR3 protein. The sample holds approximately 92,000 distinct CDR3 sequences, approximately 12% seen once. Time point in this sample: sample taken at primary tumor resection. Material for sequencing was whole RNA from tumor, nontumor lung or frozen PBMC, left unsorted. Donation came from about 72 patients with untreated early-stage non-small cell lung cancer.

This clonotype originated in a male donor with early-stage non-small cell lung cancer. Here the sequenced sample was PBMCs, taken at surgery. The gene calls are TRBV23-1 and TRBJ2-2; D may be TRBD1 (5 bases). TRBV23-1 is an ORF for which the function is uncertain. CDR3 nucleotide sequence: TGCGCCAGCAGCCGCCGCAGGGTTAAGGGGTACACCGGGGAGCTGTTTTTT. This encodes CASSRRRVKGYTGELFF.